This T cell receptor (beta chain) is drawn from a study of CD8 T cells in Susac syndrome. In the study overall: Among sequenced Susac syndrome patients, about six had active disease and roughly eight were in remission.

Sequencing of TCR beta was performed on blood CD8+ and CD4+ T cells. FACS was used to enrich TEMRA cells, whereas the CD8+ and CD4+ T cells were obtained by negative isolation. A quantity of roughly 0.5 to 1 ug RNA underwent reverse transcription using random hexamers. In TCRdb, the immunoSEQ multiplex PCR reads were re-called with MiXCR into one record per CDR3 protein. The sample holds some 94,000 distinct CDR3 sequences; around 94% are singletons and the top ten take about 0.3%. V dropped 8 bases and J dropped 6 bases, with 22 bases sitting between them. This CDR3 region has 15 residues. The chain joins TRBV23-1 to TRBJ1-2; D is undetermined. TRBV23-1 is recorded as an ORF, its role being uncertain. This TCR was recovered from a human donor with Susac syndrome. The sequenced sample consisted of CD4+ T cells from PBMCs. This chain's CDR3 is CASVLSTVRRNGYTF. DNA of the CDR3: TGCGCCAGCGTCCTCTCGACCGTCAGGAGGAATGGCTACACCTTC.